Listed below are T cell receptor beta chains from one sample, sequenced in a study of beta chain features in type 1 diabetes. Libraries were prepared by immunoSEQ multiplex PCR; TCRdb keeps only in-frame clonotypes and omits some of them. In the table there are roughly 130,000 clones, roughly 15% of which are singletons. Sequencing was carried out using central memory CD4+ T cells from blood. The receptors come from a man in his thirties or forties with type 1 diabetes. CDR3s include the opening cysteine and the closing phenylalanine or tryptophan. Each record gives: D gene, V gene, J gene, clone size, CDR3 protein, CDR3 DNA. A D gene is named only where the DNA matches it firmly. Clone size is given for some rows only: seen once, a few or many times, or a class if the clone is expanded.

D: -; V: TRBV7-2; J: TRBJ2-5; size: -; CDR3: CASSLQAGQETQYF; DNA: TGTGCCAGCAGCTTACAGGCAGGCCAAGAGACCCAGTACTTC
D: -; V: TRBV7-9; J: TRBJ1-6; size: few; CDR3: CASSSSWDMARNSPLHF; DNA: TGTGCCAGCAGCTCTAGCTGGGATATGGCTCGGAATTCACCCCTCCACTTT
D: -; V: TRBV28; J: TRBJ1-1; size: -; CDR3: CASTQLDTEAFF; DNA: TGTGCCAGCACCCAATTAGACACTGAAGCTTTCTTT
D: -; V: TRBV9; J: TRBJ2-5; size: -; CDR3: CASSVAPQGQETQYF; DNA: TGTGCCAGCAGCGTAGCCCCCCAAGGCCAAGAGACCCAGTACTTC
D: -; V: TRBV10-3; J: TRBJ2-4; size: -; CDR3: CAISDGLTAKNIQYF; DNA: TGTGCCATCAGTGATGGCCTTACAGCCAAAAACATTCAGTACTTC
D: -; V: TRBV6-5; J: TRBJ1-1; size: few; CDR3: CASHEGISEAFF; DNA: TGTGCCAGCCATGAGGGGATCAGTGAAGCTTTCTTT
D: -; V: TRBV10-3; J: TRBJ1-1; size: -; CDR3: CAISTPDRQKTKNTEAFF; DNA: TGTGCCATCAGCACACCCGACAGACAGAAAACAAAGAACACTGAAGCTTTCTTT
D: -; V: TRBV20-1; J: TRBJ2-5; size: -; CDR3: CSARALETQYF; DNA: TGCAGTGCTAGAGCTTTAGAGACCCAGTACTTC
D: -; V: TRBV13; J: TRBJ1-2; size: many; CDR3: CASSLGAVGDYGYTF; DNA: TGTGCCAGCAGCTTAGGCGCGGTGGGGGACTATGGCTACACCTTC
D: -; V: TRBV2; J: TRBJ2-7; size: -; CDR3: CASSPTATSYEQYF; DNA: TGTGCCAGCAGCCCCACTGCGACCTCCTACGAGCAGTACTTC
D: TRBD1; V: TRBV15; J: TRBJ2-6; size: few; CDR3: CATRDRSSGANVLTF; DNA: TGTGCCACCCGGGACAGGAGCTCTGGGGCCAACGTCCTGACTTTC
D: TRBD2; V: TRBV30; J: TRBJ2-5; size: once; CDR3: CAWSELAGGETQYF; DNA: TGTGCCTGGAGTGAACTAGCGGGGGGAGAGACCCAGTACTTC
D: -; V: TRBV6-5; J: TRBJ2-3; size: few; CDR3: CASSYKRPLVTDTQYF; DNA: TGTGCCAGCAGTTACAAACGGCCCCTGGTTACAGATACGCAGTATTTT
D: -; V: TRBV5-1; J: TRBJ2-3; size: -; CDR3: CASSFSGTDTQYF; DNA: TGCGCCAGCAGCTTTTCAGGCACAGATACGCAGTATTTT
D: TRBD2; V: TRBV4-3; J: TRBJ2-5; size: -; CDR3: CASSPHRTSGGSETQYF; DNA: TGCGCCAGCAGCCCACACAGGACTAGCGGGGGTTCGGAGACCCAGTACTTC
D: TRBD2; V: TRBV6-6; J: TRBJ2-5; size: -; CDR3: CASTPRTSGGGETQYF; DNA: TGTGCCAGCACTCCTCGGACTAGCGGGGGGGGTGAGACCCAGTACTTC
D: -; V: TRBV30; J: TRBJ2-7; size: -; CDR3: CAWGTAYEQYF; DNA: TGTGCCTGGGGGACCGCCTACGAGCAGTACTTC
D: -; V: TRBV28; J: TRBJ2-7; size: medium-sized; CDR3: CASRDSFSSYEQYF; DNA: TGTGCCAGCAGGGACAGTTTTAGCTCCTACGAGCAGTACTTC
D: -; V: TRBV5-1; J: TRBJ2-7; size: -; CDR3: CASSLVAGTYEQYF; DNA: TGCGCCAGCAGCTTGGTCGCAGGAACCTACGAGCAGTACTTC
D: TRBD2; V: TRBV14; J: TRBJ2-7; size: medium-sized; CDR3: CASSPGLAAQPSYEQYF; DNA: TGTGCCAGCAGCCCCGGACTAGCGGCCCAGCCGTCCTACGAGCAGTACTTC
D: -; V: TRBV2; J: TRBJ2-7; size: -; CDR3: CASRRTDLEQYF; DNA: TGTGCCAGCAGGAGGACAGACCTTGAGCAGTACTTC
D: -; V: TRBV7-2; J: TRBJ2-5; size: few; CDR3: CASSLNRETQYF; DNA: TGTGCCAGCAGCTTAAACAGAGAGACCCAGTACTTC
D: -; V: TRBV7-2; J: TRBJ1-5; size: few; CDR3: CASSLWMEGNQPQHF; DNA: TGTGCCAGCAGCTTATGGATGGAGGGGAATCAGCCCCAGCATTTT
D: -; V: TRBV9; J: TRBJ1-1; size: -; CDR3: CASSVAMSSEAFF; DNA: TGTGCCAGCAGCGTAGCTATGAGCTCTGAAGCTTTCTTT
D: TRBD2; V: TRBV5-4; J: TRBJ2-5; size: -; CDR3: CASSLGQAGRQETQYF; DNA: TGTGCCAGCAGCTTGGGGCAAGCGGGGCGGCAAGAGACCCAGTACTTC
D: TRBD2; V: TRBV29-1; J: TRBJ2-1; size: -; CDR3: CSVEGLAGGYNEQFF; DNA: TGCAGCGTTGAGGGACTAGCGGGGGGTTACAATGAGCAGTTCTTC
D: TRBD1; V: TRBV10-2; J: TRBJ1-5; size: few; CDR3: CASSTGVDQPQHF; DNA: TGCGCCAGCAGTACAGGGGTCGATCAGCCCCAGCATTTT
D: -; V: TRBV4-3; J: TRBJ1-4; size: few; CDR3: CASSQDGNWADGEKLFF; DNA: TGCGCCAGCAGCCAAGATGGTAATTGGGCAGATGGAGAAAAACTGTTTTTT
D: -; V: TRBV28; J: TRBJ2-7; size: few; CDR3: CASSARTDPYEQYF; DNA: TGTGCCAGCAGTGCCCGGACAGATCCCTACGAGCAGTACTTC
D: -; V: TRBV4-1; J: TRBJ2-7; size: few; CDR3: CASSQDLGGTYEQYF; DNA: TGCGCCAGCAGCCAAGATCTGGGTGGGACCTACGAGCAGTACTTC
D: -; V: TRBV7-2; J: TRBJ2-3; size: -; CDR3: CASSPSGFSTDTQYF; DNA: TGTGCCAGCAGCCCTTCCGGCTTTAGCACAGATACGCAGTATTTT
D: -; V: TRBV25-1; J: TRBJ2-6; size: -; CDR3: CASSGSGANVLTF; DNA: TGTGCCAGCAGTGGGAGTGGGGCCAACGTCCTGACTTTC
D: -; V: TRBV9; J: TRBJ1-2; size: -; CDR3: CASSEHRVGGYTF; DNA: TGTGCCAGCAGCGAGCACAGGGTTGGTGGCTACACCTTC
D: TRBD1; V: TRBV10-3; J: TRBJ2-3; size: many; CDR3: CAISESRTGVTDTQYF; DNA: TGTGCCATCAGTGAGTCAAGGACAGGGGTTACAGATACGCAGTATTTT
D: -; V: TRBV11-2; J: TRBJ2-2; size: many; CDR3: CASSLGRVLRSGELFF; DNA: TGTGCCAGCAGCTTGGGCAGGGTTCTTCGTAGTGGGGAGCTGTTTTTT
D: TRBD2; V: TRBV7-2; J: TRBJ2-7; size: few; CDR3: CASSLVAGRGDEQYF; DNA: TGTGCCAGCAGCTTAGTAGCGGGGAGAGGGGACGAGCAGTACTTC
D: -; V: TRBV28; J: TRBJ2-2; size: few; CDR3: CASSSTGTSNTGELFF; DNA: TGTGCCAGCAGTTCCACCGGGACATCGAACACCGGGGAGCTGTTTTTT
D: -; V: TRBV2; J: TRBJ1-5; size: -; CDR3: CASSPSASYNQPQHF; DNA: TGTGCCAGCAGTCCGTCCGCCAGCTACAATCAGCCCCAGCATTTT
D: -; V: TRBV30; J: TRBJ1-6; size: few; CDR3: CAWAGTTNSPLHF; DNA: TGTGCCTGGGCCGGGACAACCAATTCACCCCTCCACTTT
D: TRBD1; V: TRBV9; J: TRBJ2-3; size: few; CDR3: CASSPREGQSADTQYF; DNA: TGTGCCAGCAGCCCTAGAGAGGGACAGTCGGCAGATACGCAGTATTTT